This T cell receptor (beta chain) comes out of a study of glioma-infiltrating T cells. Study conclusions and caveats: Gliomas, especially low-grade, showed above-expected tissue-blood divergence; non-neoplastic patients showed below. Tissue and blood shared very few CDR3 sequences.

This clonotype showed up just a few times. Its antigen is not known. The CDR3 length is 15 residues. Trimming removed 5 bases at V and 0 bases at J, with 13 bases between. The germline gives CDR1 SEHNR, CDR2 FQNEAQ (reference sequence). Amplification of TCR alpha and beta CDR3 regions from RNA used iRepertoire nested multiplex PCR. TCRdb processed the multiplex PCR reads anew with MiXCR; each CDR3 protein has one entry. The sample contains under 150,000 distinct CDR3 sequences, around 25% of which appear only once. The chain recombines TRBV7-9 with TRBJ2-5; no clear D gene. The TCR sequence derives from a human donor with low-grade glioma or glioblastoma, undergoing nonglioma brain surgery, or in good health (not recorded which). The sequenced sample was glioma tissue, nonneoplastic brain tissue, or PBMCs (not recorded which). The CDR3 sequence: CASSQALPNQETQYF. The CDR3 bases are TGTGCCAGCAGCCAAGCGCTACCAAACCAAGAGACCCAGTACTTC.